A single sample gave rise to the 30 T cell receptor beta chains below, sequenced in a study of blood T cell repertoires in COVID-19. Generated by immunoSEQ multiplex PCR, the TCRdb table keeps only in-frame clones and is missing some. This table holds about 250,000 clones, 85% to 90% found once. The sample consisted of PBMCs or T cells enriched from blood (not recorded which). These receptors were collected from a man aged 40-55 years who had recovered from COVID-19.

This clone was observed once. The chain combines TRBV29-1 with TRBJ2-7, with TRBD1 matching over 8 bases. J gave up 2 bases and V 7 bases, and 7 bases lay outside the gene matches. CDR3 size: 13 residues. CDR1 is SQVTM, CDR2 ANQGSEA, per germline. The CDR3 region is CSAGQGQTYEQYF. CDR3 nucleotides: TGCAGCGCAGGACAGGGACAGACCTACGAGCAGTACTTC.

There are a few counts of this clone. The rearrangement joins TRBV7-2 to TRBJ1-2; D remains unclear. Germline V CDR1 and CDR2: SGHTA, FQGNSA. Trimming removed 5 bases from V and 0 bases from J, with 16 bases in between. This CDR3 comprises 16 residues. Here the CDR3 reads CASSRGNLATNYGYTF. In nucleotides, the CDR3 is TGTGCCAGCAGCAGAGGGAACTTAGCGACTAACTATGGCTACACCTTC.

The gene calls are TRBV27 and TRBJ2-1, with 7 bases identical to TRBD2. Looked up from germline, CDR1 is MNHEY and CDR2 is SMNVEV (reference sequence). The CDR3 extends over 16 amino acids. V was clipped by 0 bases and J by 3 bases; unmatched bases: 5. The CDR3 loop reads CASSLSWRELYNEQFF. The CDR3 DNA follows: TGTGCCAGCAGTTTATCCTGGCGGGAGCTCTACAATGAGCAGTTCTTC.

The V and J genes are TRBV20-1 and TRBJ1-4; D not certain. The CDR3 is made up of 10 amino acids. From germline, CDR1 is DFQATT and CDR2 SNEGSKA (reference sequence). The germline V and J ends were trimmed by 6 bases and 5 bases, with 4 bases remaining between them. The DNA for the CDR3 is TGCAGTGCCAAAAATGAAAAACTGTTTTTT. Translating it yields CSAKNEKLFF.

This clone came up once. This chain links TRBV19 with TRBJ2-3, with a weak D call TRBD2 (5 bases). CDR1 LNHDA and CDR2 SQIVND come from the germline V gene (reference sequence). V gave up 4 bases and J gave up 4 bases, with 15 bases separating them. The CDR3 spans 15 residues. Here the CDR3 DNA reads TGTGCCAGTAGTACCCATACTAGTTGGGCAGATACGCAGTATTTT. Its translation is CASSTHTSWADTQYF.

The chain links TRBV29-1 to TRBJ1-5, with 11 bases lining up with TRBD1. In germline, CDR1 is SQVTM, CDR2 ANQGSEA. The CDR3 contains 13 residues. The V gene end was trimmed by 5 bases and the J gene end by 5 bases; junction bases not matched to a gene: 2. The CDR3: CSVWGQGDQPQHF. The DNA for the CDR3 is TGCAGCGTTTGGGGACAGGGGGATCAGCCCCAGCATTTT.

The chain is built from TRBV1 and TRBJ2-7; TRBD2, the table's D call, lacks a check against the DNA. TRBV1 corresponds to a pseudogene. This CDR3 contains 15 residues. The CDR3 DNA sequence: TGCACCAGCAGCCAGACTAGCGGGAGCTCCTACGAGCAGTACTTC. It codes for CTSSQTSGSSYEQYF.

This chain connects TRBV12-3 or TRBV12-4 to TRBJ1-2, with D possibly being TRBD1 (6 bases). Trimming shortened V by 2 bases and J by 6 bases, and 10 bases separated the two germline ends. CDR3 length equals 13 residues. This CDR3 reads CASSLKDRHGYTF. DNA of the CDR3: TGTGCCAGCAGTTTAAAGGACAGACATGGCTACACCTTC.

The rearrangement links TRBV29-1 to TRBJ2-7, with D tentatively TRBD1 (6 bases). Trimming removed 7 bases at V and 2 bases at J, with 21 bases between. Germline V gives CDR1 SQVTM, CDR2 ANQGSEA. The CDR3 extends over 15 amino acids. CDR3 amino acids: CSALRGFSGTYEQYF. CDR3 nucleotides: TGCAGCGCGTTGAGGGGGTTCAGCGGTACCTACGAGCAGTACTTC.

This rearrangement joins TRBV3-1 (or the pseudogene TRBV3-2) to TRBJ1-4, with D unclear. The V end lost 0 bases, the J end lost 4 bases, and 15 bases lay between the germline ends. Germline-derived CDR1 and CDR2 are LGHDT and YNNKEL (reference sequence). CDR3 size: 17 residues. The CDR3 reads CASSQDLVGRSNEKLFF. The CDR3 nucleotides are TGTGCCAGCAGCCAAGATCTTGTGGGTCGGAGTAATGAAAAACTGTTTTTT.

The chain recombines TRBV18 with TRBJ1-4; the D gene is possibly TRBD1 (5 bases). The CDR3 extends over 17 amino acids. The germline V gene has CDR1 KGHSH and CDR2 LQKENI. V shed 2 bases and J shed 3 bases, with 16 bases lying between them. The CDR3 here is CASSPFQGADSNEKLFF. The CDR3 bases are TGTGCCAGCTCACCATTTCAAGGGGCGGATTCTAATGAAAAACTGTTTTTT.

In its sample, this clone was seen once. The chain has TRBV5-1 and TRBJ2-3; 8 nucleotides match TRBD2. The CDR3 extends over 14 amino acids. CDR1 and CDR2 (germline): SGHRS, YFSETQ. The V gene end was trimmed by 0 bases and the J gene end by 5 bases; junction bases not matched to a gene: 2. The CDR3 is CASSLGGRLDTQYF. The CDR3 region has the DNA TGCGCCAGCAGCTTGGGCGGGAGGTTAGATACGCAGTATTTT.

This chain joins TRBV6-2 or TRBV6-3 and TRBJ2-5, with 7 bases lining up with TRBD2. The CDR3 contains 16 residues. V was clipped by 2 bases and J by 5 bases; unmatched bases: 11. The V gene's germline CDR1 is MNHEY and CDR2 SVGEGT. The CDR3 reads CASSYPVLAGVETQYF. DNA for the CDR3: TGTGCCAGCAGTTACCCGGTGCTCGCGGGGGTTGAGACCCAGTACTTC.

The chain couples TRBV25-1 to TRBJ2-2; 8 bases fit TRBD1. V trimming: 5 bases; J trimming: 5 bases; junction bases outside the gene matches: 10. CDR1 and CDR2 from the germline V gene are MGHDK and SYGVNS. The CDR3 is 16 amino acids. The CDR3 nucleotides read TGTGCCAGCAGTACCCACAGGGGGTGGGGGACCGGGGAGCTGTTTTTT. Translating it yields CASSTHRGWGTGELFF.

V usage is TRBV2 and J usage is TRBJ2-2; no firm D call. This CDR3 has 17 residues. The germline V gene has CDR1 SNHLY and CDR2 FYNNEI. With 4 bases removed from V and 12 bases from J, the gap between germline ends came to 27 bases. CDR3 region: CASSGSRLLTSKEQLFF. DNA for the CDR3: TGTGCCAGCAGTGGTAGCCGATTACTTACCAGCAAAGAGCAGCTGTTTTTT.

The chain has TRBV7-7 and TRBJ2-3; 10 positions match TRBD2. After removal of 5 bases from V and 3 bases from J, the junction contained 2 bases not matched to a gene. Germline V gene lookup returns CDR1 SSHAT and CDR2 FNYEAQ (reference sequence). The CDR3 is made up of 14 amino acids. The CDR3 here is CASSQTSGTDTQYF. The CDR3 DNA reads as TGTGCCAGCAGCCAGACTAGCGGGACAGATACGCAGTATTTT.

V is TRBV5-5 and J is TRBJ2-2; 10 bases are a match to TRBD2. In germline, CDR1 is SGHKS, CDR2 YYEKEE (reference sequence). The length of the CDR3 is 15 residues. The ends lost 0 bases at V and 6 bases at J; junction bases unmatched: 2. This chain's CDR3 is CASSLDLAGAGELFF. The CDR3 nucleotides are TGTGCCAGCAGCTTGGATCTAGCGGGGGCCGGGGAGCTGTTTTTT.

The chain joins TRBV15 to TRBJ2-5; perhaps TRBD1 as D (5 bases). Germline CDR1 LNHNV, CDR2 YYDKDF (reference sequence). Deletions cut 0 bases from V and 5 bases from J, with 10 bases between. The CDR3 length is 14 residues. The CDR3 DNA reads TGTGCCACCAGCAGAGATCTAGGGGTGGAGACCCAGTACTTC. Translating it yields CATSRDLGVETQYF.

The genes are TRBV9 and TRBJ2-3; 9 bases line up with TRBD2. The germline CDR1 and CDR2 sequences are SGDLS and YYNGEE. With V trimmed by 4 bases and J by 8 bases, 17 bases remained unmatched. The CDR3 is 17 residues long. In DNA form, the CDR3 reads TGTGCCAGCAGCCCCCCGGGGGGTAGCGGGGGTCCTGTTACGCAGTATTTT. Translated: CASSPPGGSGGPVTQYF.

V is TRBV2 and J is TRBJ1-6; D not certain. From germline, CDR1 is SNHLY and CDR2 FYNNEI. This CDR3 is built from 15 residues. Trimming removed 7 bases at V and 0 bases at J, with 10 bases between. CDR3 bases: TGTGCCAGCACTCCGGGAAGCTCCTATAATTCACCCCTCCACTTT. Its translation: CASTPGSSYNSPLHF.

The J gene is TRBJ1-1, the V gene TRBV7-8; D remains unclear. In germline, CDR1 is SGHVS, CDR2 FQNEAQ. CDR3 size: 14 residues. Trimming took off 2 bases at V and 0 bases at J, with 7 bases between the two ends. Here the CDR3 DNA reads TGTGCCAGCAGCTTAACTCGCATGAACACTGAAGCTTTCTTT. It encodes CASSLTRMNTEAFF.

The V call is TRBV27, the J call TRBJ2-1, with 12 bases fitting TRBD1. V was clipped by 4 bases and J by 4 bases; unmatched bases: 5. The CDR3 spans 16 residues. The germline V gene encodes CDR1 MNHEY and CDR2 SMNVEV (reference sequence). The CDR3 nucleotides are TGTGCCAGCAGTTACGGGACAGGGGGCAAGTACAATGAGCAGTTCTTC. As protein: CASSYGTGGKYNEQFF.

The J gene is TRBJ2-7, the V gene TRBV28; TRBD1 agrees at 9 bases. Per the germline V gene, CDR1 is MDHEN and CDR2 is SYDVKM. This CDR3 region has 14 residues. J was trimmed by 5 bases and V by 4 bases; bases with no gene match: 6. The CDR3 bases are TGTGCCAGCAGTTGGGGGACAGGGACGAACGAGCAGTACTTC. Protein sequence: CASSWGTGTNEQYF. The full variable domain, in which reference TRBV28 and TRBJ2-7 provide the parts outside the CDR3, is DVKVTQSSRYLVKRTGEKVFLECVQDMDHENMFWYRQDPGLGLRLIYFSYDVKMKEKGDIPEGYSVSREKKERFSLILESASTNQTSMYLCASSWGTGTNEQYFGPGTRLTVT.

This clone showed up just a few times. V usage is TRBV9 and J usage is TRBJ2-2, with 8 positions matching TRBD2. This CDR3 region has 20 residues. The ends lost 2 bases at V and 4 bases at J; junction bases unmatched: 19. Germline V lookup: CDR1 SGDLS, CDR2 YYNGEE. CDR3 amino acids: CASSVPAAGVDPRGTGELFF. DNA for the CDR3: TGTGCCAGCAGCGTTCCAGCAGCGGGGGTAGACCCTCGAGGCACCGGGGAGCTGTTTTTT.

This clone was detected only a few times. The chain links TRBV4-3 to TRBJ2-7; no definite D call. Germline-derived CDR1 and CDR2 are LGHNA and YSLEER. The V gene lost 1 base and the J gene lost 0 bases, with 4 bases spanning the gap. The CDR3 contains 13 residues. CDR3 sequence: CASSQVHSYEQYF. In DNA form, the CDR3 reads TGCGCCAGCAGCCAAGTACACTCCTACGAGCAGTACTTC.

V and J are TRBV3-1 (or the pseudogene TRBV3-2) and TRBJ2-5; a weak D match, TRBD2 (5 bases). V dropped 5 bases and J dropped 2 bases, with 9 bases sitting between them. The CDR3 length is 13 residues. Germline assignment: CDR1 LGHDT and CDR2 YNNKEL (reference sequence). The CDR3 region is CASSGGLQETQYF. Written as DNA, the CDR3 is TGTGCCAGCAGCGGAGGACTGCAAGAGACCCAGTACTTC.

The V gene is TRBV4-2, the J gene TRBJ2-1; tentative D call: TRBD2 (6 bases). Germline V gene sequence: CDR1 LGHNA, CDR2 YNFKEQ. The ends were cut back, 0 bases at V and 3 bases at J, with 12 bases in the middle. There are 16 residues in the CDR3. The CDR3 region has the DNA TGTGCCAGCAGCCAAGAGGAGGGCGGGAACTACAATGAGCAGTTCTTC. It specifies CASSQEEGGNYNEQFF.

The rearrangement links TRBV10-3 to TRBJ2-7; 9 bases agree with TRBD1. After removal of 5 bases from V and 2 bases from J, the junction contained 13 bases not matched to a gene. The CDR3 extends over 17 amino acids. Germline CDR1 is ENHRY and CDR2 is SYGVKD. CDR3: CAISPINPGQGTYEQYF. The CDR3 nucleotides are TGTGCCATCAGTCCTATTAATCCGGGACAGGGTACCTACGAGCAGTACTTC.

This clone was observed at least ten times. V is TRBV18 and J is TRBJ1-1; 7 bases align to TRBD1. This CDR3 region has 13 residues. J gave up 9 bases and V 3 bases, and 7 bases lay outside the gene matches. CDR1 KGHSH and CDR2 LQKENI come from the germline V gene. DNA for the CDR3: TGTGCCAGCTCACCCTCGGACAGGTCTCAAGCTTTCTTT. This gives the protein CASSPSDRSQAFF.

The chain joins TRBV5-1 to TRBJ2-4, with 7 bases aligning to TRBD1. The CDR3 has 14 residues. Germline CDR1 is SGHRS and CDR2 is YFSETQ. Trimming at V came to 0 bases and at J to 7 bases, leaving 4 bases not matched to a gene. The CDR3 DNA follows: TGCGCCAGCAGCTTGGAGGGGGCGGGCAACATTCAGTACTTC. Protein product: CASSLEGAGNIQYF.